The sequence of this T cell receptor beta chain was determined in a study of regulatory T cells in long-lasting Graves disease. In regard to this clonotype: Its antigen is unidentified.

Researchers made TCR beta libraries by using iRepertoire HTBI primers and running Arm-PCR on CDR3 regions. TCRdb reprocessed the multiplex PCR reads with MiXCR, giving one entry per CDR3 protein. Found here are hundreds of thousands of distinct CDR3 sequences, roughly a fifth of them singletons; the top ten hold roughly 27%. The CDR3 covers 16 residues. Losses at the gene ends were 1 base for V and 5 bases for J; bases not matched to a gene: 7. The germline V gene encodes CDR1 SGHNT and CDR2 YENEEA. Overall study findings and caveats: With persistent disease, TRBV28, TRBJ1-2 and TRBJ2-5 were the favored segments. Thyroid tissue was not studied; only peripheral blood was. Public clonotype sharing was higher in persistent than newly diagnosed patients.

Time point: persistent/refractory GD, antithyroid drugs over 5 years with positive TRAb. RNA extracted from PBMCs served as the sequencing template. Graves' disease diagnosis relied on American Thyroid Association guidelines. The material was peripheral blood mononuclear cells (PBMCs), obtained when the disease was refractory, from a patient treated with antithyroid drugs. The sequence derives from a female donor with Graves disease. V is TRBV11-3 and J is TRBJ2-2; 7 bases map to TRBD2. The CDR3 is CASSLALGRQTGELFF. The CDR3, as DNA: TGTGCCAGCAGCTTAGCCCTCGGGAGGCAGACCGGGGAGCTGTTTTTT. The complete variable domain, with remaining parts taken from reference TRBV11-3 and TRBJ2-2, reads EAGVVQSPRYKIIEKKQPVAFWCNPISGHNTLYWYLQNLGQGPELLIRYENEEAVDDSQLPKDRFSAERLKGVDSTLKIQPAELGDSAVYLCASSLALGRQTGELFFGEGSRLTVL.